One sample yielded the 17 T cell receptor beta chains listed below, sequenced in a study of T cells in Graves' hyperthyroidism and ophthalmopathy. TCR beta CDR3 regions were amplified from RNA transcripts. Initially, a first-round RT-PCR of the TCR CDR3 employed the HTBI primer set. TCRdb re-derived calls from the multiplex PCR reads in MiXCR, one entry per CDR3 protein. Of approximately 560,000 distinct CDR3 sequences detected, around 14% appear once; the ten largest clones hold 6.5% to 8%. The specimen was blood. Receptors were obtained from a young woman with Graves' hyperthyroidism.

On this clonotype itself: This may stem from a read error, because a much larger clone lies one nucleotide away. V usage is TRBV20-1 and J usage is TRBJ1-1; D is ambiguous. V was pared by 0 bases and J by 4 bases, with 12 bases between. Per the germline V gene, CDR1 is DFQATT and CDR2 is SNEGSKA (reference sequence). The CDR3 runs to 14 residues. For the CDR3, the DNA is TGCAGTGCTAGAGATGGACGAGGGATCACTGAAGCTTTCTTT. It yields the protein CSARDGRGITEAFF.

The table lists this clonotype with many counts. The rearrangement joins TRBV12-3 or TRBV12-4 to TRBJ2-2, with D maybe TRBD1 (7 bases). Between the trimmed V and J ends, which lost 5 bases and 4 bases, there was a span of 11 bases. This CDR3 has 14 residues. The CDR3 nucleotides read TGTGCCAGCAGTCCAGGGGGAGGCACCGGGGAGCTGTTTTTT. It is translated as CASSPGGGTGELFF.

This clonotype was seen ten or more times. The chain employs TRBV3-1 and TRBJ2-7; TRBD2 matches 7 bases. The germline gives CDR1 LGHDT, CDR2 YNNKEL (reference sequence). The CDR3 spans 17 residues. The J segment lost 4 bases and the V segment lost 1 base, leaving 13 bases of the junction unmatched. CDR3 in DNA: TGTGCCAGCAGCCAAGGGGTAGCTGGCGGGAGTGAATACGAGCAGTACTTC. Its protein is CASSQGVAGGSEYEQYF.

This clonotype was seen a few times. The rearrangement links TRBV6-1 to TRBJ2-3, with TRBD1 identical over 9 bases. CDR1 MNHNS and CDR2 SASEGT come from the germline V gene. Trimming cost V 6 bases and J 4 bases; bases outside gene matches: 8. The CDR3 spans 15 residues. The CDR3 here is CASSPGTGWPDTQYF. Here the CDR3 DNA reads TGTGCCAGCAGCCCCGGGACAGGGTGGCCAGATACGCAGTATTTT.

The V gene is TRBV13, the J gene TRBJ2-7; 9 bases match TRBD2. V lost 6 bases to trimming and J lost 4 bases; unmatched junction nucleotides: 10. CDR1 and CDR2 (germline): PRHDT, FYEKMQ (reference sequence). CDR3 length equals 15 residues. The CDR3 DNA reads TGTGCCAGCAGTCGACTAGCGGAGGTCTCATACGAGCAGTACTTC. Residues: CASSRLAEVSYEQYF. Drawing the rest from reference TRBV13 and TRBJ2-7, the complete variable domain is AAGVIQSPRHLIKEKRETATLKCYPIPRHDTVYWYQQGPGQDPQFLISFYEKMQSDKGSIPDRFSAQQFSDYHSELNMSSLELGDSALYFCASSRLAEVSYEQYFGPGTRLTVT.

A few counts support this clonotype. The CDR3 DNA sequence: TGTGCCAGCAGACCCGACAGATTTAATTCACCCCTCCACTTT. Its translation: CASRPDRFNSPLHF. The chain links TRBV12-3 or TRBV12-4 to TRBJ1-6, with D perhaps TRBD1 (5 bases). V was trimmed by 6 bases and J by 6 bases, leaving 12 bases between them. The CDR3 covers 14 residues.

This clonotype was detected many times. The chain has TRBV7-8 and TRBJ2-7; no reliable D call. Germline V CDR1 and CDR2: SGHVS, FQNEAQ. The length of the CDR3 is 11 residues. Trimming removed 5 bases at V and 5 bases at J, with 7 bases between. The CDR3, as DNA: TGTGCCAGCAGCCTAAGGGACGAGCAGTACTTC. Encoded protein: CASSLRDEQYF.

There are many counts of this clonotype. The chain carries TRBV7-2 and TRBJ2-7, with TRBD2 identical over 8 bases. Germline V CDR1 and CDR2: SGHTA, FQGNSA. This CDR3 has 15 amino acids. With V trimmed by 4 bases and J by 3 bases, 8 bases remained unmatched. The chain's CDR3 is CASSSESGSRYEQYF. DNA for the CDR3: TGTGCCAGCAGCTCAGAGAGCGGGAGTCGCTACGAGCAGTACTTC.

Many counts were recorded for this clonotype. This chain joins TRBV27 and TRBJ1-2, with 7 nucleotides matching TRBD1. Germline values: CDR1 MNHEY, CDR2 SMNVEV (reference sequence). There are 13 residues in the CDR3. J was trimmed by 1 base and V by 5 bases; bases with no gene match: 1. CDR3 protein: CASSTGVNYGYTF. DNA for the CDR3: TGTGCCAGCAGTACAGGGGTTAACTATGGCTACACCTTC.

The DNA of the CDR3 is TGTGCCAGCAGTCCGGGGACAGTTTATAATTCACCCCTCCACTTT. Its translation: CASSPGTVYNSPLHF. V is TRBV12-3 or TRBV12-4 and J is TRBJ1-6; 7 bases are shared with TRBD1. The CDR3 extends over 15 amino acids. Trimming cost V 5 bases and J 4 bases; bases outside gene matches: 5.

This clonotype was picked up many times. CDR3 in amino acids: CASSPSPGSYEQYF. The CDR3 DNA sequence: TGTGCCAGCAGCCCCTCACCAGGGTCCTACGAGCAGTACTTC. The V call is TRBV9, the J call TRBJ2-7; D might be TRBD1 (5 bases). V dropped 4 bases and J dropped 1 base, with 12 bases sitting between them. The CDR3 totals 14 residues. CDR1 is SGDLS and CDR2 is YYNGEE in the germline V gene.

This clonotype was seen ten or more times. The chain combines TRBV5-1 with TRBJ1-1; TRBD1 aligns across 7 bases. With V trimmed by 4 bases and J by 1 base, 10 bases remained unmatched. CDR1 and CDR2 from the germline V gene are SGHRS and YFSETQ. CDR3 length: 16 amino acids. The CDR3 reads CASSPRAGGANTEAFF. The DNA of the CDR3 is TGCGCCAGCAGCCCCCGGGCAGGGGGGGCGAACACTGAAGCTTTCTTT.

The chain is built from TRBV5-4 and TRBJ1-1, with D possibly matching TRBD1 (5 bases). The germline CDR1 and CDR2 sequences are SGHNT and YYREEE (reference sequence). CDR3 length equals 14 residues. Trimming pared 1 base from V and 5 bases from J, leaving 12 bases between. The CDR3 spells CASSLNLWTTEAFF. DNA of the CDR3: TGTGCCAGCAGCTTGAATTTGTGGACAACTGAAGCTTTCTTT.

The chain is built from TRBV19 and TRBJ1-1; D remains unclear. Trimming took 2 bases from V and 0 from J, leaving 4 bases between them. Germline V gives CDR1 LNHDA, CDR2 SQIVND (reference sequence). The CDR3 is 13 amino acids. This chain's CDR3 is CASSIRLNTEAFF. CDR3 nucleotides: TGTGCCAGTAGTATACGTTTGAACACTGAAGCTTTCTTT.

This clonotype was recorded at least ten times. The chain carries TRBV27 and TRBJ2-7; 11 bases are shared with TRBD1. CDR3 length: 15 amino acids. With V trimmed by 2 bases and J by 6 bases, 6 bases remained unmatched. CDR1 and CDR2 from the germline V gene are MNHEY and SMNVEV (reference sequence). CDR3 region: CASSLKGQGESEQYF. CDR3 DNA sequence: TGTGCCAGCAGTTTAAAGGGACAGGGGGAGAGCGAGCAGTACTTC.

This chain uses TRBV6-1 with TRBJ2-3; D is uncertain. CDR1 and CDR2 (germline): MNHNS, SASEGT. The length of the CDR3 is 14 residues. Trimming removed 2 bases from V and 7 bases from J, with 13 bases in between. The CDR3 here is CASSELQVPNTQYF. The CDR3 bases are TGTGCCAGCAGTGAACTTCAGGTCCCTAATACGCAGTATTTT.

This clonotype has a handful of counts. The V and J genes are TRBV7-9 and TRBJ1-1; D gene ambiguous. There are 12 residues in the CDR3. CDR1 is SEHNR and CDR2 is FQNEAQ in the germline V gene (reference sequence). Trimming took off 1 base at V and 8 bases at J, with 8 bases between the two ends. CDR3 sequence: CASSLETSEAFF. The CDR3 bases are TGTGCCAGCAGCTTAGAAACTTCCGAAGCTTTCTTT.